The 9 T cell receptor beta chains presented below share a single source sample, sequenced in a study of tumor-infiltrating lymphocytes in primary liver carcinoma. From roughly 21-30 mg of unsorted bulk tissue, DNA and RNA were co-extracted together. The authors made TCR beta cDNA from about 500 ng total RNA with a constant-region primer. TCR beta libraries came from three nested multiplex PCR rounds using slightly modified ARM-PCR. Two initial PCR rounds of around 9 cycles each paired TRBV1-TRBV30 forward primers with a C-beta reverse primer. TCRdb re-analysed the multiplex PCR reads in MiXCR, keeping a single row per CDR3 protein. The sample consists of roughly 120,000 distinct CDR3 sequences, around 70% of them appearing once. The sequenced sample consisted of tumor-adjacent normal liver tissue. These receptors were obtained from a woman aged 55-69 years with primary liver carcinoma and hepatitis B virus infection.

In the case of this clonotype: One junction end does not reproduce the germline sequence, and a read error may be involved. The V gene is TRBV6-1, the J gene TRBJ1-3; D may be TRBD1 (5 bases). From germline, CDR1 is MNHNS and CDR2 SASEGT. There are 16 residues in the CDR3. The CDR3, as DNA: TGTGTCAGCCACGACGGGGGATGGGGGTCTGGAAACACCATATATTTT. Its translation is CVSHDGGWGSGNTIYF.

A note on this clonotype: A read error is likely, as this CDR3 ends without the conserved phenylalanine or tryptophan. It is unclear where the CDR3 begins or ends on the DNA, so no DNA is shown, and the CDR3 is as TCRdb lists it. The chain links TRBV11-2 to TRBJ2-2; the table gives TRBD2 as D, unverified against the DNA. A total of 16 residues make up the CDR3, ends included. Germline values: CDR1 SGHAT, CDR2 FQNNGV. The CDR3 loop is CASSLRLADNTGELFL.

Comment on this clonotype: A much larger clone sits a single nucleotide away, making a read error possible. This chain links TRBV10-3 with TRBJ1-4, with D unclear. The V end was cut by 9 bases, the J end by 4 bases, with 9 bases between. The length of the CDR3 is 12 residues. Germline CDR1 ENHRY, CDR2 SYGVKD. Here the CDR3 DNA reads TGTGCCATTGTCGGTGATAATGAAAAACTGTTTTTT. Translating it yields CAIVGDNEKLFF.

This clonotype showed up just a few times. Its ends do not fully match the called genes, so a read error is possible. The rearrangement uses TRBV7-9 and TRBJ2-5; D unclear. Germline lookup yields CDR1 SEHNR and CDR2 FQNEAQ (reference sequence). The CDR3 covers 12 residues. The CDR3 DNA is TGTGCCAGCAGCTTGGGCCAAGGGACCCAGTACTTC. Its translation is CASSLGQGTQYF.

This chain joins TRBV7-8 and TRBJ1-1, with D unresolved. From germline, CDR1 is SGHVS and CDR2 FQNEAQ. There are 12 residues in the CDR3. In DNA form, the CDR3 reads TGTGTCAACAGCTTATCAGATCGACAAGCTTTCTTT. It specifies CVNSLSDRQAFF.

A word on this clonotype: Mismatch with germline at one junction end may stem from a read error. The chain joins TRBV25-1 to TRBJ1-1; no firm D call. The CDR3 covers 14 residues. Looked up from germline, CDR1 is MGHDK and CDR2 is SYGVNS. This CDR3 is CAGSNGMANTEAFF. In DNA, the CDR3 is TGTGCCGGCAGTAACGGCATGGCTAACACTGAAGCTTTCTTT. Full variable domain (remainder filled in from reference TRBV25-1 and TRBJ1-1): EADIYQTPRYLVIGTGKKITLECSQTMGHDKMYWYQQDPGMELHLIHYSYGVNSTEKGDLSSESTVSRIRTEHFPLTLESARPSHTSQYLCAGSNGMANTEAFFGQGTRLTVV.

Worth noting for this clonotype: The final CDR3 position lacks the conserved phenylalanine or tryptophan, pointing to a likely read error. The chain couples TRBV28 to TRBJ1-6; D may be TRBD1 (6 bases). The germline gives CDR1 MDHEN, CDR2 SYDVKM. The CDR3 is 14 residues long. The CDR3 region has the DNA TGTGTCAGCAGGTCGGGGGCCAATAATTCACCCCTCCACATT. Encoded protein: CVSRSGANNSPLHI.

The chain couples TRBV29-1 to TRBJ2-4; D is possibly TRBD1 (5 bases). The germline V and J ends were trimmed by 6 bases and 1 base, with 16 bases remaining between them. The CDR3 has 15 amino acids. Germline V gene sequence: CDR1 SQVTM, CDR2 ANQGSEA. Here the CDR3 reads CSVARVLAAKNIQYF. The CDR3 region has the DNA TGCAGCGTGGCCAGGGTTCTGGCGGCCAAAAACATTCAGTACTTC.

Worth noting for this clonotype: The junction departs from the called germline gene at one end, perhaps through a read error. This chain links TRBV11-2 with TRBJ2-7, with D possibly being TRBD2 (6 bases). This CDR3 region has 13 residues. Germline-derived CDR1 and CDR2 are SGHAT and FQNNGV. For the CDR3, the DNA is TGTGGCAGCGGACGGACTATCTCCTACGAGCAATACTTC. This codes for CGSGRTISYEQYF.